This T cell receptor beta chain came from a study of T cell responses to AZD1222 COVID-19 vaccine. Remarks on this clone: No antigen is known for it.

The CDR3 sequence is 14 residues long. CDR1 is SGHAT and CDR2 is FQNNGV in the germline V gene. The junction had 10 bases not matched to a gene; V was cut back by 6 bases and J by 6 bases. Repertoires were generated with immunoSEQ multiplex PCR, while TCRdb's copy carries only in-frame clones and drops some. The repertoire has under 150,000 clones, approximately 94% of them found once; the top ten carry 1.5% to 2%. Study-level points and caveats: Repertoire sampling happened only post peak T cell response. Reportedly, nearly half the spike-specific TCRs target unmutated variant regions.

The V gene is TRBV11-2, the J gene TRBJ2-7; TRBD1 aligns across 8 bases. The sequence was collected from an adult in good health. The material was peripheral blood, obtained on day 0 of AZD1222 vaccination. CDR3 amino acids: CASRQTGVVSEQYF. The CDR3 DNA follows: TGTGCCAGCAGGCAGACAGGGGTCGTCTCCGAGCAGTACTTC.